This T cell receptor beta chain emerged from a study of beta chain features in type 1 diabetes. One heparinised draw, averaging around 0.12 L, was taken per donor. TCRB transcripts that were expressed got sequenced, as all of the isolated RNA had been reverse transcribed. Using immunoSEQ multiplex PCR, the repertoire was profiled, and TCRdb retains in-frame clones only, with some absent. The sample shows 400,000 to 500,000 clones, about 15% of them seen only once. This clone was counted a few times. The TCR comes from a man aged 30 to 39 in good health. The sequencing input was naive CD4+ T cells from blood.

CDR3 sequence (DNA): TGTGCCTCCGGGACAGGGTACGACACCTTC. This encodes CASGTGYDTF. The chain combines TRBV19 with TRBJ1-2; 9 bases align to TRBD1. J lost 12 bases, V lost 11 bases, and 7 bases had no gene match. This CDR3 is 10 amino acids long. Germline V gene sequence: CDR1 LNHDA, CDR2 SQIVND (reference sequence).